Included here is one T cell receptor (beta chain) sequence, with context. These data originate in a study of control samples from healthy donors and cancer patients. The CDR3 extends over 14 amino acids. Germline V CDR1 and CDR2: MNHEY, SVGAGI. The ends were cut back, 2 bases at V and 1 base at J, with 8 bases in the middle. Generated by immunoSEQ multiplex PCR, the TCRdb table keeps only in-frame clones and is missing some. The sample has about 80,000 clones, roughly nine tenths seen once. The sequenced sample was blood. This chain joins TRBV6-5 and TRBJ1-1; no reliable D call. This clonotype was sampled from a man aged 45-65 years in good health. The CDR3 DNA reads TGTGCCAGCAGTTACACTATTGGGAACACTGAAGCTTTCTTT. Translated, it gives CASSYTIGNTEAFF.